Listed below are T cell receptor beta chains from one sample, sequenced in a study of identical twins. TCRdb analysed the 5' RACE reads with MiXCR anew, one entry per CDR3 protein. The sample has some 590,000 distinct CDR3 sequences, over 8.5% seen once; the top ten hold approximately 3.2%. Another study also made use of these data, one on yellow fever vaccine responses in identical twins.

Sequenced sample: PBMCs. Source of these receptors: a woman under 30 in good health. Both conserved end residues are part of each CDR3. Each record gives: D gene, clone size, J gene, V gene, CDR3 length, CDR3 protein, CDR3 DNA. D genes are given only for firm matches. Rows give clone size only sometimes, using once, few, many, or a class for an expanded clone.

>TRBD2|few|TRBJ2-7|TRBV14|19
CASSQDSRLAGVFSYEQYF
TGTGCCAGCAGCCAAGATTCGAGGCTAGCGGGAGTTTTTTCCTACGAGCAGTACTTC
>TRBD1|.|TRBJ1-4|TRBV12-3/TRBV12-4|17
CASSSQGARSTNEKLFF
TGTGCCAGCAGTTCCCAGGGGGCACGATCAACTAATGAAAAACTGTTTTTT
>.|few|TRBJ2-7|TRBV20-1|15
CSATTPGVGTYEQYF
TGCAGTGCTACCACCCCCGGGGTCGGAACCTACGAGCAGTACTTC
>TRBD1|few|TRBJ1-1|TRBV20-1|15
CSASGQGGLSTEAFF
TGCAGTGCTAGTGGTCAGGGGGGTTTGAGCACTGAAGCTTTCTTT
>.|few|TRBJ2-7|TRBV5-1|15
CASSLGGGAVYEQYF
TGCGCCAGCAGCTTGGGAGGCGGGGCGGTATACGAGCAGTACTTC
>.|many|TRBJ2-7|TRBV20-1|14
CSARVLGREYEQYF
TGCAGTGCTAGAGTGTTGGGCAGGGAATACGAGCAGTACTTC
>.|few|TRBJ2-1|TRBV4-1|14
CATAQVIDYNEQFF
TGCGCCACCGCTCAGGTGATTGATTACAATGAGCAGTTCTTC
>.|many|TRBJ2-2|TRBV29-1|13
CSVLRLGTGELFF
TGCAGCGTTCTTCGGCTGGGTACCGGGGAGCTGTTTTTT
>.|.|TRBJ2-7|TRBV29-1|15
CSVEESTRSSYEQYF
TGCAGCGTTGAGGAGTCCACAAGGAGCTCCTACGAGCAGTACTTC
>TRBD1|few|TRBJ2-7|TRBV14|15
CASSQPGQWVSEQYF
TGTGCCAGCAGCCAACCGGGACAGTGGGTCTCCGAGCAGTACTTC
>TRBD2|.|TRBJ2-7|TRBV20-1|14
CSADSGSGPYEQYF
TGCAGTGCCGATAGCGGGAGTGGACCCTACGAGCAGTACTTC
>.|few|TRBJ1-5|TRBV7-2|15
CASSGGSAINQPQHF
TGTGCCAGCAGCGGGGGCAGTGCCATCAATCAGCCCCAGCATTTT
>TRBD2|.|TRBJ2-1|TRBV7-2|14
CASSPGGLLDEQFF
TGTGCCAGCAGCCCGGGGGGGCTCCTGGATGAGCAGTTCTTC
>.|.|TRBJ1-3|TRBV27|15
CASSLYGGSGNTIYF
TGTGCCAGCAGTTTATATGGGGGTTCTGGAAACACCATATATTTT
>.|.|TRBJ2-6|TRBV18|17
CASSPTGASSGANVLTF
TGTGCCAGCTCACCGACAGGCGCAAGCTCTGGGGCCAACGTCCTGACTTTC
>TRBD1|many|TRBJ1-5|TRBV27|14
CASSSTGEDQPQHF
TGTGCCAGCAGTTCGACAGGGGAAGATCAGCCCCAGCATTTT
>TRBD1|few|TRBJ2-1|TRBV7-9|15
CASTLGTGINNEQFF
TGTGCCAGCACCCTCGGGACAGGGATTAACAATGAGCAGTTCTTC
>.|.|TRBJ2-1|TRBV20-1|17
CSARGLPKSFSYNEQFF
TGCAGTGCTAGAGGTCTTCCAAAGTCATTCTCCTACAATGAGCAGTTCTTC
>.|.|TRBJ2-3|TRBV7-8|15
CASSLGLAYTDTQYF
TGTGCCAGCAGCTTAGGCCTAGCTTACACAGATACGCAGTATTTT
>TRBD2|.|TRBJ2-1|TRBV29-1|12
CSVASWEGEQFF
TGCAGCGTTGCGTCGTGGGAGGGTGAGCAGTTCTTC
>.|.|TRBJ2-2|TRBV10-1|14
CASSVAQVTGELFF
TGCGCCAGCAGTGTCGCACAGGTGACCGGGGAGCTGTTTTTT
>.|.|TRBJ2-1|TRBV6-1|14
CASSSAVTYNEQFF
TGTGCCAGCAGCAGCGCCGTTACATACAATGAGCAGTTCTTC
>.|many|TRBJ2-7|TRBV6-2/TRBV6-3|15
CASSKALAGVHEQYF
TGTGCCAGCAGTAAGGCCCTCGCAGGGGTCCACGAGCAGTACTTC
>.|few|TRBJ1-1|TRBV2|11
CASLDRTEAFF
TGTGCCAGCCTAGACAGAACTGAAGCTTTCTTT
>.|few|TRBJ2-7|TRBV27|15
CASSLWTRSSYEQYF
TGTGCCAGCAGTTTGTGGACCCGGAGCTCCTACGAGCAGTACTTC
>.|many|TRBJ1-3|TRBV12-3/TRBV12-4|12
CASSYGGGTIYF
TGTGCCAGCAGTTATGGTGGGGGCACCATATATTTT
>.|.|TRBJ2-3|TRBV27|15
CASSKRGTSTDTQYF
TGTGCCAGCAGCAAGAGAGGGACTAGCACAGATACGCAGTATTTT
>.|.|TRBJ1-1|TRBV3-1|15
CASSQGLGVRTEAFF
TGTGCCAGCAGCCAAGGCCTGGGTGTAAGAACTGAAGCTTTCTTT
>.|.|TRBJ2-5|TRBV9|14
CASSVARAGETQYF
TGTGCCAGCAGCGTAGCCAGGGCAGGAGAGACCCAGTACTTC
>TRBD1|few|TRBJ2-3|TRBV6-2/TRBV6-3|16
CASSSAGTGSADTQYF
TGTGCCAGCAGTTCAGCAGGGACAGGGAGTGCAGATACGCAGTATTTT
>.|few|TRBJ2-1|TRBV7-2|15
CASSTRGGDYNEQFF
TGTGCCAGCAGCACCAGGGGAGGGGATTACAATGAGCAGTTCTTC
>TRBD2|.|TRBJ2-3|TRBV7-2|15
CASSERGVNTDTQYF
TGTGCCAGCAGCGAGCGGGGGGTTAACACAGATACGCAGTATTTT
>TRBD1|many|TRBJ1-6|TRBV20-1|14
CSARWQGEYSPLHF
TGCAGTGCTAGATGGCAGGGGGAGTATTCACCCCTCCACTTT
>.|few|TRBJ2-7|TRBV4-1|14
CASSQGAEFYEQYF
TGCGCCAGCAGCCAAGGGGCAGAGTTCTACGAGCAGTACTTC
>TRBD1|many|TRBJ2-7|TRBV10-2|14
CASSELTGVGEQYF
TGCGCCAGCAGTGAGTTAACAGGGGTTGGCGAGCAGTACTTC
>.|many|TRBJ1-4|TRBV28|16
CASSFPNGGSNEKLFF
TGTGCCAGCAGCTTCCCAAACGGAGGGAGCAATGAAAAACTGTTTTTT
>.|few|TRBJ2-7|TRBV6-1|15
CASRKAEGSSYEQYF
TGTGCCAGCAGGAAGGCGGAGGGGAGCTCCTACGAGCAGTACTTC
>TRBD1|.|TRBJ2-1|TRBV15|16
CATSRLDRGPYNEQFF
TGTGCCACCAGCAGACTCGACAGGGGGCCCTACAATGAGCAGTTCTTC
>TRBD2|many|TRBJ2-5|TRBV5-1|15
CASSLVSGGEETQYF
TGCGCCAGCAGCTTGGTTTCGGGGGGTGAAGAGACCCAGTACTTC
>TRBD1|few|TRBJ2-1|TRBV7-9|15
CASSWRAGGLNEQFF
TGTGCCAGCAGCTGGAGGGCAGGGGGCTTAAATGAGCAGTTCTTC
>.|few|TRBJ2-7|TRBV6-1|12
CASRAPLYEQYF
TGTGCCAGCAGGGCTCCATTATACGAGCAGTACTTC
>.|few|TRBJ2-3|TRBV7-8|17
CASSPTWEGASTDTQYF
TGTGCCAGCAGCCCGACATGGGAGGGGGCCTCCACAGATACGCAGTATTTT
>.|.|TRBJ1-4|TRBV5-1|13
CASSVSYNEKLFF
TGCGCCAGCAGCGTGAGTTATAATGAAAAACTGTTTTTT
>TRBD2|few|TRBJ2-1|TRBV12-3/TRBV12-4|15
CASSLSSGGGNEQFF
TGTGCCAGCAGTTTGTCCAGCGGGGGGGGTAATGAGCAGTTCTTC
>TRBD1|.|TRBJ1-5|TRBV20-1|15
CSARGDRGLPQPQHF
TGCAGTGCTAGGGGGGACAGGGGGCTGCCTCAGCCCCAGCATTTT
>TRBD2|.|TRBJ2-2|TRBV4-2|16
CASSRLAGGISGEPFF
TGTGCCAGCAGCCGATTAGCGGGAGGGATCTCCGGGGAGCCGTTTTTT
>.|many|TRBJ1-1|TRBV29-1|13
CSVEGQSNTEAFF
TGCAGCGTTGAAGGCCAGTCGAACACTGAAGCTTTCTTT
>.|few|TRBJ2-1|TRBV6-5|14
CASSYSSGGDEQFF
TGTGCCAGCAGTTACTCGTCAGGCGGTGATGAGCAGTTCTTC